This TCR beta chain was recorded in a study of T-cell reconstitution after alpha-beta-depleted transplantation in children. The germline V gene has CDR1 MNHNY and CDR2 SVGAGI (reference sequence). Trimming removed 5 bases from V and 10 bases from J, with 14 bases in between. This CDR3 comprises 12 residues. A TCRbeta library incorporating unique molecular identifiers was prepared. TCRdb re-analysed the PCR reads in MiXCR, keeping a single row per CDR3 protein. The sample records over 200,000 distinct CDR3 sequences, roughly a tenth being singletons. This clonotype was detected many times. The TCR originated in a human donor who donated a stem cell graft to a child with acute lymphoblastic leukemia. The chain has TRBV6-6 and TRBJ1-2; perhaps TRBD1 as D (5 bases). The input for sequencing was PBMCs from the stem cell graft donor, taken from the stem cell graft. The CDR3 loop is CASSGGGSHYTF. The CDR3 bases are TGTGCCAGCAGTGGGGGTGGGAGTCACTACACCTTC.